This T cell receptor (beta chain) emerged from a study of cytomegalovirus exposure and HLA in healthy donors. Germline CDR1 is SQVTM and CDR2 is ANQGSEA. This CDR3 spans 12 amino acids. The V end lost 7 bases, the J end lost 4 bases, and 11 bases lay between the germline ends. The PCR employed 60 Vbeta primers together with 13 Jbeta primers. Method: immunoSEQ multiplex PCR; TCRdb's copy keeps in-frame clones and lacks some. This sample has over 45,000 clones, with around 82% found just once. V gene TRBV29-1 combines with J gene TRBJ2-1, with D tentatively TRBD2 (6 bases). The clonotype was recovered from a boy aged 5-17 years in good health and CMV-seropositive. The sequenced material came from PBMCs. The CDR3 loop is CSGEVNYNEQFF. The CDR3 coding sequence is TGCAGCGGGGAGGTGAATTACAATGAGCAGTTCTTC.